Detailed here is one T cell receptor beta chain. The specificity of this receptor is unknown. Nothing much larger sits one base from this clone, and base qualities are not available. Using the deep immunoSEQ assay, TCR CDR3 regions were amplified from genomic DNA by multiplex PCR. Extracted genomic DNA from each cell subset was distributed evenly across all wells of several immunoSEQ 96-well plates, and each plate was treated as a replicate. For sorted subsets, about 200 ng genomic DNA, equal to 25,000 to 35,000 T cell genomes, was loaded into each replicate PCR. Purified libraries were quantified with a Qubit 3.0 fluorometer, sized on a Bioanalyzer 2100, and re-quantified with the KAPA Library Quantification kit. Every immunoSEQ 96-well plate was sequenced on a separate single-read 150-cycle Illumina NextSeq 550 flow cell. Regarding the original processing steps: The immunoSEQ output contained only junctional sequences without quality scores, so filtering could not match that applied to full-length reads. Sequences were annotated with PyIR, a Python wrapper for IgBLAST v1.9, using IMGT germline references to assign V/J genes and CDR3. Reads were filtered out if the reads had weak V/J assignments (E-value above 1e-6), no CDR3, stop codons, out-of-frame junctions, or ambiguous translated residues. V3J clonotypes were defined as sequences sharing the same inferred V gene, J gene, and CDR3 amino acid sequence. Percentage overlap between repertoires was calculated by dividing the number of shared unique clonotypes by the size of the smaller repertoire. RTK rarefaction, the Chao1 estimator, and Recon v2.1 estimates of unobserved clonotypes were used to assess repertoire richness. Generation probabilities for all TCRbeta clonotypes obtained by the gDNA method from a handful of donors were computed using OLGA. What TCRdb holds here is the immuneACCESS table cut down to in-frame rearrangements. Part of the clones is not present; checked against another copy, under half of the missing clones reflect an unresolved V gene, and the others are unexplained. D and trimming come from the DNA, and the V and J calls and clone size come from that table. The sample records about 1 million clones, around 74% of which are singletons. 1.4% to 1.5% of the sample comes from the top ten.

The donors were healthy, HIV-negative adults who had no recently reported acute infections or vaccinations. Every donor was a Caucasian adult living in Nashville, Tennessee, USA. CD4+ T cells were enriched by magnetic negative selection, after which naive cells were positively selected on CD45RA and the negative fraction was taken as the memory subset. After blood collection by leukapheresis, PBMCs were isolated using Ficoll-Histopaque density gradient centrifugation and then cryopreserved in the vapor phase of liquid nitrogen. Analytical flow cytometry was used to check the purity and quantity of each magnetically sorted T cell population. Each sorted fraction had its genomic DNA isolated and then quantified by UV absorbance on a Nanodrop 2000c. These data come from a study of shared clonotypes between healthy human individuals (TCRdb year 2020). For the wider study: The cohort comprised a couple of women and a few men aged 18 to 49 years. For each donor, three plates each were used for CD4 naive and CD4 memory, two plates were used for CD8 naive, and one plate was used for CD8 memory. To estimate repertoire size and how much clonotype sharing occurs between individuals, the study deeply sequenced the blood TCR repertoires of about five healthy adults. Different laboratories and diverse techniques were used to prepare libraries and sequence TCR repertoires, to increase sequencing depth and limit assay-specific biases. Between about 0.9 and 9 billion PBMCs per donor were obtained by leukapheresis.

The research as a whole found: Across four donors, 4.5% to 6.5% of naive CD4, approximately 4% of naive CD8, about 2.3% of memory CD4, and around 0.4% of memory CD8 clonotypes were shared. The small number of donors limited the genetic and exposure-history diversity represented. Rarefaction of sorted-subset datasets indicated incomplete sequencing despite the large sequencing depth. Sampling was restricted to blood, and TCR repertoires in tissue are likely to differ from TCR repertoires in blood. Based on pairwise subsampling, the degree of clonotype sharing among donors was expected to be affected by sequencing depth. Naive subsets generally had larger estimated clonotype richness than memory subsets. Compared with non-shared clonotypes, the clonotypes found in all four sorted-subset donors had higher generation probabilities.

The sequencing sample was made of memory CD4+ T cells sorted from blood. Per the publication, the cell subset or site label means: CD45RA-negative fraction. This clonotype was sampled from a man aged 18 to 30 in good health.

The DNA reads TGTGCCAGCAGTTACGAGGGCGTGAACTATGGCTACACCTTC. Translated, it reads CASSYEGVNYGYTF. The V and J genes are TRBV6-6 and TRBJ1-2; the D gene is not confidently resolved. V sheds 2 bases and J sheds 2 bases, leaving 9 bases between their ends. The CDR3 contains 14 residues, cysteine and phenylalanine counted. Only the CDR3 region is kept as DNA, spanning 42 bases read in frame from base 1. Sequences MNHNY (CDR1) and SVGAGI (CDR2) are obtained from the germline V gene (reference sequence).